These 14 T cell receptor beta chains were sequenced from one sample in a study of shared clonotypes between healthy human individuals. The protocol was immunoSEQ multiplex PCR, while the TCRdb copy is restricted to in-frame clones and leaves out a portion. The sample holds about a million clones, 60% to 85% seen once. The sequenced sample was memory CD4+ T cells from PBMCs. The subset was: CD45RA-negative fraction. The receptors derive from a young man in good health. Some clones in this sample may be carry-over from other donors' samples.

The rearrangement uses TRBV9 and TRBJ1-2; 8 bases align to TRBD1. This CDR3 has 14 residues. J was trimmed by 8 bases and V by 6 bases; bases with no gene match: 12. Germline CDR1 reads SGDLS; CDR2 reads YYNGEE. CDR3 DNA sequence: TGTGCCAGCACGCCGAGACAGGGGTCGATCGGCTACACCTTC. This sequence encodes CASTPRQGSIGYTF.

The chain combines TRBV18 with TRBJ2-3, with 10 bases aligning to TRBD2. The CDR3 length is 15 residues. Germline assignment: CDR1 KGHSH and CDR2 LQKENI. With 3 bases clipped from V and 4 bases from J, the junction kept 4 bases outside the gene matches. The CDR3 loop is CASSPASGRADTQYF. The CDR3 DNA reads TGTGCCAGCTCACCCGCTAGCGGGAGAGCAGATACGCAGTATTTT.

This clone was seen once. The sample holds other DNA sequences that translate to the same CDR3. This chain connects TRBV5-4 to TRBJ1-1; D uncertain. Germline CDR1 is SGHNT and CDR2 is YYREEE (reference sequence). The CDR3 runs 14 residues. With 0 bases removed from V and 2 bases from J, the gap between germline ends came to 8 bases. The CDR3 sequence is CASSLDRGNTEAFF. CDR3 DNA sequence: TGTGCCAGCAGCTTGGACAGAGGTAACACTGAAGCTTTCTTT.

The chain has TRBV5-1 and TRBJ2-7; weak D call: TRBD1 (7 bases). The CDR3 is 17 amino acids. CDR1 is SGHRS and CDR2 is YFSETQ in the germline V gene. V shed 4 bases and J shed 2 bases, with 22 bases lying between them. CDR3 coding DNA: TGCGCCAGCAGCGCCAACCCGCGGGACAGCGGCGCCTACGAGCAGTACTTC. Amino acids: CASSANPRDSGAYEQYF.

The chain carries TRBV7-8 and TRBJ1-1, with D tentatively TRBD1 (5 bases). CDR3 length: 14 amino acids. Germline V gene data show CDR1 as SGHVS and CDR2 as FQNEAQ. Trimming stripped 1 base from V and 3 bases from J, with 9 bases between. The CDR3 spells CASSLERTYTEAFF. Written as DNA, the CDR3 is TGTGCCAGCAGCTTAGAACGGACATACACTGAAGCTTTCTTT. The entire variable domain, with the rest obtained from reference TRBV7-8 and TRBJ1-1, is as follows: GAGVSQSPRYKVAKRGQDVALRCDPISGHVSLFWYQQALGQGPEFLTYFQNEAQLDKSGLPSDRFFAERPEGSVSTLKIQRTQQEDSAVYLCASSLERTYTEAFFGQGTRLTVV.

The CDR3 DNA is TGTGCCAGCAGCATCGGGACCGCAAATTCACCCCTCCACTTT. Translating it yields CASSIGTANSPLHF. This rearrangement joins TRBV11-1 to TRBJ1-6, with TRBD1 as a possible D gene (5 bases). The ends were cut back, 5 bases at V and 7 bases at J, with 12 bases in the middle. The length of the CDR3 is 14 residues. Per the germline V gene, CDR1 is SGHAT and CDR2 is FQDESV (reference sequence).

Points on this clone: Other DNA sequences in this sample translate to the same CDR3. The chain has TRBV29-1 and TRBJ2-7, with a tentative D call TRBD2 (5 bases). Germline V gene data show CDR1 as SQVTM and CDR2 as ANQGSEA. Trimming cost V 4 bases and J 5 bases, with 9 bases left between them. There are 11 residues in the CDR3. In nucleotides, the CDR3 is TGCAGCGTTGCCAGTAGCGACGAGCAGTACTTC. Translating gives CSVASSDEQYF.

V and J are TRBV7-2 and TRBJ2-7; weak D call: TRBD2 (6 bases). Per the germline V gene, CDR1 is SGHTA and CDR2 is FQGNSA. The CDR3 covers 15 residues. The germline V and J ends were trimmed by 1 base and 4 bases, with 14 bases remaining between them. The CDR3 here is CASSLGGGSQYEQYF. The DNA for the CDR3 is TGTGCCAGCAGCTTAGGAGGAGGGAGTCAGTACGAGCAGTACTTC.

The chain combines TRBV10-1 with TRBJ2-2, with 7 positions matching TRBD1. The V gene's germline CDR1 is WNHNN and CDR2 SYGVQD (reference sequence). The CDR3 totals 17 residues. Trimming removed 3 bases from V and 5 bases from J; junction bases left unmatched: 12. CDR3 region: CASSDLLGTESTGELFF. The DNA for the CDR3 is TGCGCCAGCAGTGACCTCCTCGGGACAGAGAGTACCGGGGAGCTGTTTTTT.

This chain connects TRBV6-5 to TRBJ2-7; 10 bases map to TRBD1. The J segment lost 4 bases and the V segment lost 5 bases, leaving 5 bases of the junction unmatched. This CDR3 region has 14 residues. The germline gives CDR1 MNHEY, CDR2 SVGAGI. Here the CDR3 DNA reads TGTGCCAGCAGTCGACAGGGGGCGGAGTACGAGCAGTACTTC. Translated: CASSRQGAEYEQYF.

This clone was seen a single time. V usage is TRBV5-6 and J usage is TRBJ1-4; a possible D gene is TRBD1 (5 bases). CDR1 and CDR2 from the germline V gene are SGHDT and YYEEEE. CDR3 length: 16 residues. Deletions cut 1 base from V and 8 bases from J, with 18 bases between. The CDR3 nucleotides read TGTGCCAGCAGCTTGTCTCGGCGGCAGGGTGGCGAAAAACTGTTTTTT. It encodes CASSLSRRQGGEKLFF. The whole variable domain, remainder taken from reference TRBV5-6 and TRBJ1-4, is DAGVTQSPTHLIKTRGQQVTLRCSPKSGHDTVSWYQQALGQGPQFIFQYYEEEERQRGNFPDRFSGHQFPNYSSELNVNALLLGDSALYLCASSLSRRQGGEKLFFGSGTQLSVL.

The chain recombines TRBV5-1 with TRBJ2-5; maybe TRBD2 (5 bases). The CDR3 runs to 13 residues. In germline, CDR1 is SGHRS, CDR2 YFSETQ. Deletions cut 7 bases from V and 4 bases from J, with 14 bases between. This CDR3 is CASSRAGPETQYF. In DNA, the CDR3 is TGCGCCAGCTCCCGGGCGGGTCCAGAGACCCAGTACTTC.

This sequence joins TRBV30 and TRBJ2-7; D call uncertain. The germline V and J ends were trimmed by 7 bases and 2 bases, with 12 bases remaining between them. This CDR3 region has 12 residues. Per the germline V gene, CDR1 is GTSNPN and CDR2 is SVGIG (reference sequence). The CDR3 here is CAYQTLTYEQYF. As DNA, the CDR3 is TGTGCCTACCAGACTCTTACCTACGAGCAGTACTTC.

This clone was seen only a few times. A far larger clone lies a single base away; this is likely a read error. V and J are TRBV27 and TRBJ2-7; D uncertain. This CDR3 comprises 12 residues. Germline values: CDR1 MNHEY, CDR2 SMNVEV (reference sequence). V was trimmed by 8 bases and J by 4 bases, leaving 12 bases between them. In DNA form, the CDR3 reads TGTGCCAGCGGGTCCCCCTCGTACGAGCAGTACTTC. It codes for CASGSPSYEQYF.